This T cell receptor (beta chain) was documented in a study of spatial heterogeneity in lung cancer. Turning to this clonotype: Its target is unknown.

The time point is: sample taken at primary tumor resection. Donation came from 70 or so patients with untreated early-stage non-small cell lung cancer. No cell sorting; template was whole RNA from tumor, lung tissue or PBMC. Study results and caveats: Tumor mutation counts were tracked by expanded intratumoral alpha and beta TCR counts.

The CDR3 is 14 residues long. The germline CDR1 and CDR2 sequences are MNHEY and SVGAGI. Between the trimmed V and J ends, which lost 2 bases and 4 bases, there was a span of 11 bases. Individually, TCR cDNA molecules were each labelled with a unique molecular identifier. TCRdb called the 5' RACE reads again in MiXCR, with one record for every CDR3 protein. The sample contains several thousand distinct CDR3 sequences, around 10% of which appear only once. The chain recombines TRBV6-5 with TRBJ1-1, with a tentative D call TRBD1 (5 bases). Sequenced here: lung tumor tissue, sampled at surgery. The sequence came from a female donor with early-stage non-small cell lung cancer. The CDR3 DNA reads TGTGCCAGCAGTTACAGCAGGGACCTCACTGAAGCTTTCTTT. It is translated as CASSYSRDLTEAFF.